This T cell receptor (beta chain) came from a study of T cell responses to AZD1222 COVID-19 vaccine. Study findings and constraints: Donors skewed white British and female; clonal diversity was possibly underestimated. Repertoires were sampled only after the peak T cell response. CD4 TCRs associated with vaccination spanned spike, dominating at 160-218 and 743-854.

Points on this clone: Its cognate antigen is unknown.

V was pared by 1 base and J by 1 base, with 8 bases between. This CDR3 region has 14 residues. Germline lookup yields CDR1 LNHNV and CDR2 YYDKDF (reference sequence). TCRdb's table, derived via immunoSEQ multiplex PCR, lists solely in-frame clones and lacks some. This sample has roughly 130,000 clones, with 80% to 90% found just once. This chain uses TRBV15 with TRBJ2-7; D is possibly TRBD1 or TRBD2 (6 bases each). The receptor was isolated from an adult in good health. Sequencing used peripheral blood, obtained on day 0 of AZD1222 vaccination. CDR3 sequence reads: CATSRGGASYEQYF. The CDR3 DNA sequence: TGTGCCACCAGCAGAGGGGGGGCATCCTACGAGCAGTACTTC.